Reported below is one TCR beta chain. This record comes from a study of CD8+CD57+ T cells in acquired aplastic anemia. The CDR3 has 16 amino acids. Germline lookup yields CDR1 ENHRY and CDR2 SYGVKD. With V trimmed by 0 bases and J by 1 base, 5 bases remained unmatched. The study profiled TCR beta VDJ and CDR3 using genomic DNA as template. Via MiXCR, TCRdb re-called the reads, giving one row per CDR3 protein. The profile covers about 400,000 distinct CDR3 sequences, with 55% to 70% appearing a single time and 4% taken by the ten largest. V gene TRBV10-3 combines with J gene TRBJ1-2; 7 bases match TRBD1. This receptor was obtained from a human donor in good health, serving as a control. Sequenced input: sorted CD4+, CD8+, or CD8+CD57+ T cells (not recorded which) from PBMCs. The CDR3 sequence is CAISESIQGNNYGYTF. The CDR3 DNA is TGTGCCATCAGTGAGTCAATACAGGGGAATAACTATGGCTACACCTTC.